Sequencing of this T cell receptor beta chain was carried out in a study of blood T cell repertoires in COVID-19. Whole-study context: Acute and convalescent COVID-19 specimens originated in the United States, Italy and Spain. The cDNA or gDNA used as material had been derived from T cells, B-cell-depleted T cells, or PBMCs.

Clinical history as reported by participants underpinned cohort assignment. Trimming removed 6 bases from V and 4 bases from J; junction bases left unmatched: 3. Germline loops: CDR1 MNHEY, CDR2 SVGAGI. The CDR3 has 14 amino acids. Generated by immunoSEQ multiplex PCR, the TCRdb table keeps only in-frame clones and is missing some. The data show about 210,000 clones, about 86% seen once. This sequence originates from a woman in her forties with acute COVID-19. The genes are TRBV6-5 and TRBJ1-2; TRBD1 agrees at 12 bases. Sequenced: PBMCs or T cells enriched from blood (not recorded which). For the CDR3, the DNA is TGTGCCAGCAGAAGGGACAGGGGGCTCTATGGCTACACCTTC. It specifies CASRRDRGLYGYTF.